This TCR beta chain was obtained from a study of cytomegalovirus exposure and HLA in healthy donors. For the study at large: As an earlier analysis found, 180 million or so T cells yielded 117 million unique TCR beta sequences. Notes on the study in general: One variant, a missense change in DCLRE1C, was linked in a later analysis to TCR beta V- and J-gene trimming. In a later analysis, an Asian-associated ancestry cluster reportedly showed fewer N-insertions than the roughly 700-donor mean. A later analysis, which compared TCR beta chains of equal frequency, found the HLA-associated ones more clonally expanded.

The germline V gene encodes CDR1 SGHTA and CDR2 FQGNSA. Trimming took 5 bases from V and 2 from J; bases not matched to a gene: 4. There are 15 residues in the CDR3. With 60 Vbeta and 13 Jbeta primers, the PCR was carried out. The assay was immunoSEQ multiplex PCR, and TCRdb's table has in-frame clones only and misses some. The sample's table shows some 82,000 clones. On this clone: What it binds is unknown.

This receptor was identified in a woman in her thirties in good health and CMV-seronegative. The chain is built from TRBV7-2 and TRBJ2-2, with TRBD2 identical over 8 bases. The sequencing sample was made of PBMCs. CDR3 nucleotides: TGTGCCAGCAGCCCGGGGGGGGGTAACACCGGGGAGCTGTTTTTT. The encoded protein is CASSPGGGNTGELFF.